The 16 T cell receptor beta chains presented below share a single source sample, sequenced in a study of CD8+CD57+ T cells in acquired aplastic anemia. Genomic DNA acted as the template from which TCR beta VDJ combination and CDR3 sequence profiling were carried out. TCRdb reprocessed the reads with MiXCR, giving one entry per CDR3 protein. The sample has some 210,000 distinct CDR3 sequences, about 59% seen once. The sample taken for sequencing was sorted CD4+, CD8+, or CD8+CD57+ T cells (not recorded which) from PBMCs. These receptors all come from a human donor in good health.

This clonotype has a count of ten or more. The chain joins TRBV19 to TRBJ2-1, with D possibly TRBD2 on 6 matching bases. The CDR3 has 14 amino acids. Germline values: CDR1 LNHDA, CDR2 SQIVND (reference sequence). Trimming removed 0 bases at V and 8 bases at J, with 11 bases between. The CDR3 nucleotides are TGTGCCAGTAGTATAGAGTCTCCGGGGGATGAGCAGTTCTTC. This translates into CASSIESPGDEQFF.

The chain is built from TRBV10-2 and TRBJ1-5; D might be TRBD1 (6 bases). Germline assignment: CDR1 WSHSY and CDR2 SAAADI. The CDR3 spans 14 residues. The germline V and J ends were trimmed by 5 bases and 4 bases, with 12 bases remaining between them. CDR3 residues: CASSTGGINQPQHF. In DNA form, the CDR3 reads TGCGCCAGCAGTACGGGGGGCATTAATCAGCCCCAGCATTTT.

This clonotype was counted only a few times. This chain links TRBV2 with TRBJ1-2; a possible D gene is TRBD1 (5 bases). Germline V gene data show CDR1 as SNHLY and CDR2 as FYNNEI. This CDR3 contains 14 residues. The ends were cut back, 9 bases at V and 3 bases at J, with 17 bases in the middle. The CDR3 DNA is TGTGCCAGTACCGAACGGGGCTGGGACTATGGCTACACCTTC. This codes for CASTERGWDYGYTF. Looking up the rest from reference TRBV2 and TRBJ1-2 gives the full variable domain: EPEVTQTPSHQVTQMGQEVILRCVPISNHLYFYWYRQILGQKVEFLVSFYNNEISEKSEIFDDQFSVERPDGSNFTLKIRSTKLEDSAMYFCASTERGWDYGYTFGSGTRLTVV.

This clonotype was observed a few times. This chain uses TRBV29-1 with TRBJ2-1; 11 positions agree with TRBD2. V lost 6 bases, J lost 0 bases, and 7 bases stayed unmatched. The CDR3 has 16 residues. Germline values: CDR1 SQVTM, CDR2 ANQGSEA. The CDR3 DNA follows: TGCAGCGTAAAGACTAGCGGGGAGACCTCCTACAATGAGCAGTTCTTC. It codes for CSVKTSGETSYNEQFF.

V gene TRBV2 combines with J gene TRBJ2-7; D tentatively reads TRBD1 or TRBD2 (5 bases each). Germline V gene sequence: CDR1 SNHLY, CDR2 FYNNEI. V was trimmed by 4 bases and J by 6 bases, leaving 19 bases between them. The CDR3 contains 15 residues. In DNA, the CDR3 is TGTGCCAGCAGTGCCCCCTTACGGCCTGGGGGCGAGCAGTACGTC. Translated: CASSAPLRPGGEQYV.

The rearrangement links TRBV7-9 to TRBJ2-3; D call uncertain. CDR3 length: 13 amino acids. Between the trimmed V and J ends, which lost 9 bases and 1 base, there was a span of 11 bases. CDR1 SEHNR and CDR2 FQNEAQ come from the germline V gene (reference sequence). CDR3 coding DNA: TGTGCCAGTAGTATTTGGGGCACAGATACGCAGTATTTT. Translated: CASSIWGTDTQYF. Using reference TRBV7-9 and TRBJ2-3 for the parts outside the CDR3, the full variable domain is DTGVSQNPRHKITKRGQNVTFRCDPISEHNRLYWYRQTLGQGPEFLTYFQNEAQLEKSRLLSDRFSAERPKGSFSTLEIQRTEQGDSAMYLCASSIWGTDTQYFGPGTRLTVL.

This clonotype was seen only once. A much larger clone lies a single base off, so this may be a read error. J is TRBJ1-5 and V is TRBV6-1; TRBD1 agrees at 9 bases. Germline V gene lookup returns CDR1 MNHNS and CDR2 SASEGT. V lost 8 bases, J lost 7 bases, and 9 bases stayed unmatched. CDR3 size: 14 residues. CDR3 sequence: CASGDRTGAQPQHF. In nucleotides, the CDR3 is TGTGCCAGCGGGGATCGGACAGGGGCCCAGCCCCAGCATTTT.

The chain couples TRBV9 to TRBJ1-2; no clear D gene. Germline CDR1 is SGDLS and CDR2 is YYNGEE. The CDR3 covers 11 residues. Trimming shortened V by 7 bases and J by 4 bases, and 8 bases separated the two germline ends. The CDR3 nucleotides are TGTGCCAGCGGGCGGGGCTATGGCTACACCTTC. Translated, it gives CASGRGYGYTF.

The chain recombines TRBV7-9 with TRBJ2-5, with 7 bases fitting TRBD1. The germline V gene encodes CDR1 SEHNR and CDR2 FQNEAQ (reference sequence). Trimming took 1 base from V and 3 from J; bases not matched to a gene: 8. The CDR3 sequence is 16 residues long. CDR3 bases: TGTGCCAGCAGCTTAGGACAGGGCAGTATCAAAGAGACCCAGTACTTC. Translating it yields CASSLGQGSIKETQYF.

The genes are TRBV20-1 and TRBJ1-1; TRBD1 is a possible D gene (5 bases). This CDR3 spans 12 amino acids. V was trimmed by 5 bases and J by 4 bases, leaving 11 bases between them. CDR1 and CDR2 from the germline V gene are DFQATT and SNEGSKA (reference sequence). The chain's CDR3 is CSAGGGGTEAFF. CDR3 in DNA: TGCAGTGCTGGGGGGGGGGGCACTGAAGCTTTCTTT.

The chain has TRBV21-1 and TRBJ2-7; the table names TRBD1, a call not compared with the DNA. TRBV21-1 is noted as a pseudogene. The CDR3 consists of 16 residues. The CDR3 protein is CASSTEPRDRAYEQYF. CDR3 coding DNA: TGTGCCAGCAGCACCGAACCCCGGGACAGGGCCTACGAGCAGTACTTC.

V and J are TRBV7-8 and TRBJ2-7, with TRBD1 matching 11 bases. The CDR3 contains 15 residues. Germline loops: CDR1 SGHVS, CDR2 FQNEAQ. V shed 3 bases, J shed 5 bases, and the junction held 6 bases outside the gene matches. This CDR3 reads CASSFADRGRDEQYF. As DNA, the CDR3 is TGTGCCAGCAGCTTTGCGGACAGGGGGCGCGACGAGCAGTACTTC.

This clonotype appeared once. The rearrangement links TRBV19 to TRBJ1-1; a weak D match, TRBD1 (5 bases). From germline, CDR1 is LNHDA and CDR2 SQIVND (reference sequence). This CDR3 is 15 amino acids long. V lost 6 bases and J lost 6, with 20 bases in between. CDR3 sequence reads: CASSFSRDVRSEAFF. For the CDR3, the DNA is TGTGCCAGTAGCTTCTCCAGGGATGTTCGCTCTGAAGCTTTCTTT.

This clonotype turned up a few times. The chain employs TRBV6-1 and TRBJ1-3; TRBD1 matches 8 bases. In germline, CDR1 is MNHNS, CDR2 SASEGT. The CDR3 runs to 15 residues. J was trimmed by 8 bases and V by 6 bases; bases with no gene match: 12. CDR3 in amino acids: CASRLKQGEKDTIYF. In nucleotides, the CDR3 is TGTGCCAGCAGATTAAAACAGGGGGAAAAAGACACCATATATTTT.

Notes on this clonotype: The CDR3 end shows no conserved phenylalanine or tryptophan, and so a read error is likely. The DNA is omitted, as the CDR3 cannot be located on it reliably, and the CDR3 follows TCRdb's listing. CDR3 sequence reads: CASSPRGYEQYL. The chain links TRBV9 to TRBJ2-7; the table's D call, TRBD2, was not checked against the DNA. The CDR3 region is 12 residues in length, termini included. Germline CDR1 reads SGDLS; CDR2 reads YYNGEE.

Comment on this clonotype: A read error may be the cause here, since a much bigger clone is one base away. The chain has TRBV7-9 and TRBJ2-7, with a possible D match to TRBD1 (5 bases). This CDR3 has 11 residues. Trimming took 5 bases from V and 6 from J, leaving 8 bases between them. CDR1 and CDR2 (germline): SEHNR, FQNEAQ (reference sequence). Written as DNA, the CDR3 is TGTGCCAGCAGCCAAGACAGCGAGCAGTACTTC. Translating gives CASSQDSEQYF.